These T cell receptor beta chains were read from a single sample in a study of blood T cell repertoires in COVID-19. Assay used: immunoSEQ multiplex PCR; TCRdb lists only in-frame clones, some missing. Found here are more than 150,000 clones, less than 90% of them singletons; the top ten hold around 21%. The sequencing sample was made of peripheral blood. These receptor sequences come from a man between 65 and 85 years old with active or convalescent COVID-19. The CDR3 runs from the conserved cysteine through the conserved F or W. D genes are given only for firm matches. Some rows have no size entry. The others give once, few or many, or a class for an expanded clone.

d_call,v_call,j_call,clone_size,cdr3_nt,cdr3_aa
NA,TRBV2,TRBJ1-3,NA,TGTGCCGGCTCTCCCAACTACTCTGGAAACACCATATATTTT,CAGSPNYSGNTIYF
NA,TRBV28,TRBJ1-5,NA,TGTGCCAGCAGTTTATGGCAGAACAATCAGCCCCAGCATTTT,CASSLWQNNQPQHF
TRBD1,TRBV7-2,TRBJ1-4,NA,TGTGCCAGCAGCTTAGGGACAGGGGGCTCTCTGTTTTTT,CASSLGTGGSLFF
NA,TRBV28,TRBJ2-7,NA,TGTGCCAGCTTACGCCCCGCCGGGAGAGCCCAGTACTTC,CASLRPAGRAQYF
TRBD1,TRBV5-6,TRBJ1-2,NA,TGTGCCAGCACACTGGGACAGACCTATGGGGGCTACACCTTC,CASTLGQTYGGYTF
TRBD2,TRBV3-1/TRBV3-2,TRBJ2-3,NA,TGTGCCAGCAGCGCTCTAGCGGGCACAGATACGCAGTATTTT,CASSALAGTDTQYF
NA,TRBV28,TRBJ1-1,NA,TGTGCCAGCAGTTTACGGAGGTCGACCGGTAGAGCTTTCTTT,CASSLRRSTGRAFF
TRBD1,TRBV18,TRBJ2-7,NA,TGTGCCAGCTCACCCGGGACAGGGGGCATGAAGTACTTC,CASSPGTGGMKYF
TRBD2,TRBV27,TRBJ2-3,NA,TGTGCCAGCAGTTCCCGGGGGGGTTTAGGGACAGATACGCAGTATTTT,CASSSRGGLGTDTQYF
TRBD1,TRBV3-1/TRBV3-2,TRBJ1-5,once,TGTGCCAGCAGCCCACAGGGGGCCCGGAATCAGCCCCAGCATTTT,CASSPQGARNQPQHF
NA,TRBV18,TRBJ1-4,NA,TGTGCCAGCTCAACTCAGGGAACCGGGACAAGTAATGAAAAACTGTTTTTT,CASSTQGTGTSNEKLFF
NA,TRBV30,TRBJ1-2,once,TGTGCCTGGAGTTACCGCACAGGGCACACTAACTATGGCTACACCTTC,CAWSYRTGHTNYGYTF
NA,TRBV7-9,TRBJ2-1,NA,TGTGCCAGCAGCTTAATAGGGCAGGGTGAGCAGTTCTTC,CASSLIGQGEQFF
NA,TRBV4-1,TRBJ1-5,NA,TGCGCCAGCAGCCAAGATCCCCCGCAGGGGCTTCGCAATCAGCCCCAGCATTTT,CASSQDPPQGLRNQPQHF
NA,TRBV18,TRBJ1-5,NA,TGTGCCAGCTCACAAGAACAGGGTACACATCAGCCCCAGCATTTT,CASSQEQGTHQPQHF
NA,TRBV27,TRBJ1-1,NA,TGTGCCAGCAGTTTTCAACAGGGGAACACTGAAGCTTTCTTT,CASSFQQGNTEAFF
NA,TRBV19,TRBJ1-2,few,TGTGCCAGTAGAGCTCGACATTCAACGAACTATGGCTACACCTTC,CASRARHSTNYGYTF
NA,TRBV5-1,TRBJ1-1,NA,TGCGCCAGCAGCTTGGCCGGGGGGTGGAATACTGAAGCTTTCTTT,CASSLAGGWNTEAFF
NA,TRBV5-1,TRBJ1-3,NA,TGCGCCAGCAGCTTGGTGTCAGGGGCTGGAAACACCATATATTTT,CASSLVSGAGNTIYF
NA,TRBV27,TRBJ1-4,NA,TGTGCCAGCAAAGCGATCCTGCTATCTAATGAAAAACTGTTTTTT,CASKAILLSNEKLFF
NA,TRBV28,TRBJ1-4,few,TGTGCCAGCAGTTTGGGCAGGGTGGTGGTAAGTAATGAAAAACTGTTTTTT,CASSLGRVVVSNEKLFF
TRBD1,TRBV7-6,TRBJ1-2,NA,TGTGCCAGCAGCGCCCTAGGGGGGACAGGGGGCATCTCTAACTATGGCTACACCTTC,CASSALGGTGGISNYGYTF